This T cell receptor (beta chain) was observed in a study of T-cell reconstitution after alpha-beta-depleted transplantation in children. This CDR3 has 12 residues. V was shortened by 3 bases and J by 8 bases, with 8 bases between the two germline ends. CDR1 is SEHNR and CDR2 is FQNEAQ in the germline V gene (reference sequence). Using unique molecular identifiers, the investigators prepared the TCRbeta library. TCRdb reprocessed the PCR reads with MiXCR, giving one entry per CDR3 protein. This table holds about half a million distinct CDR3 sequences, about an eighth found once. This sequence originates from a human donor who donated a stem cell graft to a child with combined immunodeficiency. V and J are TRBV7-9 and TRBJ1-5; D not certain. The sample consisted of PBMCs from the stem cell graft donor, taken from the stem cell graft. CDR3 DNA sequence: TGTGCCAGCAGCTTCGGACTGGAGCCCCAGCATTTT. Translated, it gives CASSFGLEPQHF.